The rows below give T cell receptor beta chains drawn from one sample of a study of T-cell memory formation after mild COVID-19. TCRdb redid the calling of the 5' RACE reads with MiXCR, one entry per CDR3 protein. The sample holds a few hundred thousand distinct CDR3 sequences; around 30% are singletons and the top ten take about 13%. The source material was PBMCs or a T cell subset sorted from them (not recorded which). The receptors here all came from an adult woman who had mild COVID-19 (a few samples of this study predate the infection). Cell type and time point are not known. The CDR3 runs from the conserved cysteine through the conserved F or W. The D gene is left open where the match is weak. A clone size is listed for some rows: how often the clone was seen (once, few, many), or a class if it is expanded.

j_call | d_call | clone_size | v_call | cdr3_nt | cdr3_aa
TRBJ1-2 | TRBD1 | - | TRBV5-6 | TGTGCCAGCAGCCCGGACAGGGGAGCGACTAACTATGGCTACACCTTC | CASSPDRGATNYGYTF
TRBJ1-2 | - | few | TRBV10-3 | TGTGCCATCAGTGAGTCGTCTTTTGGCAGGGCCTATGGCTACACCTTC | CAISESSFGRAYGYTF
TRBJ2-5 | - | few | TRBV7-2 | TGTGCCAGCAGCCGAAGACCTATCTGGGGGGAGACCCAGTACTTC | CASSRRPIWGETQYF
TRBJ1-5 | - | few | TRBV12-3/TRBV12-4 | TGTGCCAGCAGTTTAAGGAGTAGCAATCAGCCCCAGCATTTT | CASSLRSSNQPQHF
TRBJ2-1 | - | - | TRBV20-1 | TGCGGGTTCAATGAGCAGTTCTTC | CGFNEQFF
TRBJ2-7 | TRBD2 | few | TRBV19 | TGTGCCAGCGCCAGCGGGAGGGCCGGCGAGCAGTACTTC | CASASGRAGEQYF
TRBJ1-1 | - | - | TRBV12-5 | TGTGCTAGTGGTTTGGTATTACAGGGCGGCACTGAAGCTTTCTTT | CASGLVLQGGTEAFF
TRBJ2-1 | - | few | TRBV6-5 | TGTGCCAGCAGTTACTCGGAACTCTACAATGAGCAGTTCTTC | CASSYSELYNEQFF
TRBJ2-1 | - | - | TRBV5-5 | TGTGCCAGCAGCGGGGGAGGTCCAGCGGTCTCCTACAATGAGCAGTTCTTC | CASSGGGPAVSYNEQFF
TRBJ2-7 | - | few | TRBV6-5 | TGTGCCAGCAGTTACTCGAGAGGGGGAGGGGTCGAGCAGTACTTC | CASSYSRGGGVEQYF
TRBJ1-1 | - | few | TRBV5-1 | TGCGCCAGCAGCTCCTCCGGAGTCCGGGCCACTGAAGCTTTCTTT | CASSSSGVRATEAFF
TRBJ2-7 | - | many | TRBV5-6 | TGTGCCAGCAGCTTTGGGGCGGGAAACTTATACGAGCAGTACTTC | CASSFGAGNLYEQYF
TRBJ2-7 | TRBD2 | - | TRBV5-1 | TGCGCCAGCAGCTTGGTTAGCGGGGGACCCCTCCGCGAGCAGTACTTC | CASSLVSGGPLREQYF
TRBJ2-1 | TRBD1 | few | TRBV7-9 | TGTGCCAGCAGCTTAGGGACAGGGCCAGATTATGAGCAGTTCTTC | CASSLGTGPDYEQFF
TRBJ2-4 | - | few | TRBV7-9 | TGTGCCAGCAGCTACGTGGGAGTCAACATTCAGTACTTC | CASSYVGVNIQYF
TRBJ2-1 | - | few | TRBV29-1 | TGCAGCGTTGAAGAGGCTCGTTATGAGCAGTTCTTC | CSVEEARYEQFF
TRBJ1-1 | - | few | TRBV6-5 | TGTGCCAGCAGTTACTTGGTCGGGGGACGCACTGAAGCTTTCTTT | CASSYLVGGRTEAFF
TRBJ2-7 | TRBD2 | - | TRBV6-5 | TGTGCCAGCTCCCCGGGGAGGGGTCGGTCCGAGCAGTACTTC | CASSPGRGRSEQYF
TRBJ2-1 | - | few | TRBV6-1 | TGTGCCAGCTTTTCGGGATACTACAATGAGCAGTTCTTC | CASFSGYYNEQFF
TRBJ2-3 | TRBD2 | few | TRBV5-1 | TGCGCCAGCAGCTGGAGCCCCTCTAGCGGGAGTACAGATACGCAGTATTTT | CASSWSPSSGSTDTQYF
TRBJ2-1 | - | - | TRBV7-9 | TGTGCCAGCAGCTTCAGATTGGGGAATGGCGAGCAGTTCTTC | CASSFRLGNGEQFF
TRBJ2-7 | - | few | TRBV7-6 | TGTGCCAGCAGCTCAGGGGGGGGACACTCCTACGAGCAGTACTTC | CASSSGGGHSYEQYF
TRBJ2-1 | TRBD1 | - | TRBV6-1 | TGTGCCAGCAGTGGAGGATTGACAGGGGTGAATGAGCAGTTCTTC | CASSGGLTGVNEQFF
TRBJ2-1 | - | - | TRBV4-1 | TGCGCCAGCAGTCCCGGGACGAGCTATGAGCAGTTCTTC | CASSPGTSYEQFF
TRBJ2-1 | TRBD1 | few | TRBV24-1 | TGTGCCACCAGTGATTTTGGACAGGGAAGGTTGAATGAGCAGTTCTTC | CATSDFGQGRLNEQFF
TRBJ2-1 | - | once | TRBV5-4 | TGTGCCAGCAGCTTGTTTAGGGGGGGCGTTTTCTACAATGAGCAGTTCTTC | CASSLFRGGVFYNEQFF
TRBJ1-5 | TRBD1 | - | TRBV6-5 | TGTGCCAGCAGTTCGAGCCAGGGGGCTAGCAATCAGCCCCAGCATTTT | CASSSSQGASNQPQHF
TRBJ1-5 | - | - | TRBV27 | TGTGCCAGCAGGTTTTCTGGGGCGGATCAGCCCCAGCATTTT | CASRFSGADQPQHF
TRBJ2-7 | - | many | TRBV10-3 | TGTGCCATCAGTGGGGGCTACGAGCAGTACTTC | CAISGGYEQYF
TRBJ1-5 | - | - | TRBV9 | TGTGCCAGCAGCCACCCGACACCGCCAACGAGCAGGGCCCCCAATCAGCCCCAGCATTTT | CASSHPTPPTSRAPNQPQHF
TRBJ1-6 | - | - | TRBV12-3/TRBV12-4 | TGTGCCAGCAGTTTTGATGGGGCTAGCTATAATTCACCCCTCCACTTT | CASSFDGASYNSPLHF
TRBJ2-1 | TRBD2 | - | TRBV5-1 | TGCGCCAGCAGCCCGGGACTAGCGAGCTCCTACAATGAGCAGTTCTTC | CASSPGLASSYNEQFF
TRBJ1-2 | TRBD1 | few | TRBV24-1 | TGTGCCACCAGTGACAACAGGGGGAACTCCTATGGCTACACCTTC | CATSDNRGNSYGYTF